This T cell receptor beta chain was sequenced in a study of blood T cell repertoires in COVID-19. Study overall: There were acute and convalescent COVID-19 samples, and they came from the United States, Italy and Spain.

Germline V gives CDR1 MNHEY, CDR2 SVGAGI. The V and J ends lost 2 bases and 10 bases respectively, with 12 bases between them. This CDR3 has 13 amino acids. In the source study's methods: For nucleated cells, counts were estimated from reference gene primer amplification. The assay was immunoSEQ multiplex PCR, and TCRdb's table has in-frame clones only and misses some. V, J and clone size are taken as reported in that table, and D and trimming were inferred from the DNA itself. Of about 140,000 clones in the sample, about 90% were seen once. V usage is TRBV6-5 and J usage is TRBJ1-5; D is unclear. This clonotype was obtained from a woman aged 45-59 years with acute or convalescent COVID-19. Sequencing was performed on peripheral blood. The CDR3 spells CASSYGSRDPQHF. CDR3 bases: TGTGCCAGCAGTTACGGGAGCAGAGATCCCCAGCATTTT.